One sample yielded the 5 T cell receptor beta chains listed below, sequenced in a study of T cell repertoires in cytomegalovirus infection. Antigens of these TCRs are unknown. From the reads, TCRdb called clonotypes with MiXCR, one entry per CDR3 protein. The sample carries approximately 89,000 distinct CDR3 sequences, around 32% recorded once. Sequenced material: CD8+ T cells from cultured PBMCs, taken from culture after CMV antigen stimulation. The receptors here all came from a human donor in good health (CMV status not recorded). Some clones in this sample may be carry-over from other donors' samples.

CDR3 sequence (DNA): TGTGCCAGCAGCTTAGACTCGGGGTCCGGGGAGACCCAGTACTTC. Protein: CASSLDSGSGETQYF. The V gene is TRBV7-2, the J gene TRBJ2-5; weak D call: TRBD2 (5 bases). CDR1 SGHTA and CDR2 FQGNSA come from the germline V gene. There are 15 residues in the CDR3. V was cut by 1 base and J by 5 bases, with 14 bases left in between. Full variable domain (outside the CDR3, taken from reference TRBV7-2 and TRBJ2-5): GAGVSQSPSNKVTEKGKDVELRCDPISGHTALYWYRQSLGQGLEFLIYFQGNSAPDKSGLPSDRFSAERTGGSVSTLTIQRTQQEDSAVYLCASSLDSGSGETQYFGPGTRLLVL.

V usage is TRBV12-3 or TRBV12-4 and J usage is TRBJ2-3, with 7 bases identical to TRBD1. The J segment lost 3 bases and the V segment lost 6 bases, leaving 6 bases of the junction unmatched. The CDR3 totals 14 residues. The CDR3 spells CASRRGQPTDTQYF. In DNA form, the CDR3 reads TGTGCCAGCAGAAGGGGACAGCCGACAGATACGCAGTATTTT.

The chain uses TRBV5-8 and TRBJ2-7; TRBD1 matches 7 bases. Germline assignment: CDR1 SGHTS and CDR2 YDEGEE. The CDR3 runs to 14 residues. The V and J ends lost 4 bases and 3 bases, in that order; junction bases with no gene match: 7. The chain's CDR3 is CASSPTGSLYEQYF. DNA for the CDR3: TGTGCCAGCAGCCCGACAGGGTCCCTCTACGAGCAGTACTTC.

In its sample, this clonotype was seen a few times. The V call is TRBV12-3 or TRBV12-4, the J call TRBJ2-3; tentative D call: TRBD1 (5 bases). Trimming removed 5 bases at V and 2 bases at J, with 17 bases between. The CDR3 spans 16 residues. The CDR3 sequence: CASSPTPTGNTDTQYF. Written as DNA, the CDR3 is TGTGCCAGCAGTCCTACCCCCACAGGAAACACAGATACGCAGTATTTT.

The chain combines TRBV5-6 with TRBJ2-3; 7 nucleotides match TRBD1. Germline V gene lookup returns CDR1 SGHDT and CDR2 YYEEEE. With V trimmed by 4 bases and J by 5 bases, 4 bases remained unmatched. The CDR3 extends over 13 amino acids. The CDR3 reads CASSGDSLDTQYF. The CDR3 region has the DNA TGTGCCAGCAGCGGGGACAGTTTAGATACGCAGTATTTT.